This T cell receptor (beta chain) was captured in a study of blood T cell repertoires in COVID-19. Study-wide context: COVID-19 samples from acute and convalescent phases originated in the United States, Italy and Spain. The analysed material was cDNA or gDNA that came from T cells, B-cell-depleted T cells, or PBMCs.

Germline V gene lookup returns CDR1 LGHDT and CDR2 YNNKEL (reference sequence). Trimming pared 2 bases from V and 9 bases from J, leaving 8 bases between. The CDR3 length is 13 residues. Here immunoSEQ multiplex PCR was the method, and the copy in TCRdb shows in-frame clones only, minus some. The sample includes a few hundred thousand clones, 86% of them seen just once. This clonotype was obtained from a woman aged 60-70 years with COVID-19, enrolled during active disease. This rearrangement joins TRBV3-1 (or the pseudogene TRBV3-2) to TRBJ1-6; D gene ambiguous. The sequencing input was peripheral blood. The CDR3 here is CASSQSEVSPLHF. The DNA of the CDR3 is TGTGCCAGCAGCCAAAGTGAGGTTTCACCCCTCCACTTT.